This is a list of T cell receptor beta chains from one sample in a study. In TCRdb, the 5' RACE reads were re-called with MiXCR into one record per CDR3 protein. The sample has over 40,000 distinct CDR3 sequences, about 32% seen once. What was sequenced was tumor-infiltrating memory CD4+ T cells sorted from the breast tumor. All receptors derive from a female donor with breast cancer. Each CDR3 is given with its conserved first and last residue. The order of the fields is CDR3 DNA, CDR3 protein, V gene, D gene, clone size, J gene. A D gene is named only where the DNA matches it firmly. Clone size is shown for a subset of rows, as once, few, many or a class of expanded clone.

TGTGCTAGTGGTTTGGTTCCGACCGGGACAGGGGGGGGTAATGAGCAGTTCTTC | CASGLVPTGTGGGNEQFF | TRBV12-5 | TRBD1 | once | TRBJ2-1
TGTGCCAGCAGCTTAACGCCAATAGACTCCTACGAGCAGTACTTC | CASSLTPIDSYEQYF | TRBV7-3 | . | . | TRBJ2-7
TGTGCCAGCAGTTTACCCGGTGGCAATGAGCAGTTCTTC | CASSLPGGNEQFF | TRBV27 | . | . | TRBJ2-1
TGCGCCAGCCGAACCGGACTAGCGGGAGCGGTCAATGAGCAGTTCTTC | CASRTGLAGAVNEQFF | TRBV5-1 | TRBD2 | few | TRBJ2-1
TGTGCCAGCAGAATCTCCGATCAGCCCCAGCATTTT | CASRISDQPQHF | TRBV2 | . | . | TRBJ1-5
TGTGCCAGCGGGAATGGGGAAACCTACAATGAGCAGTTCTTC | CASGNGETYNEQFF | TRBV6-5 | . | . | TRBJ2-1
TGTGCCAGCAGCACTCGACAGGGGAACACCATATATTTT | CASSTRQGNTIYF | TRBV3-1 | TRBD1 | . | TRBJ1-3
TGTGCCAGCAATGCGCTAAGCCCCTACGAGCAGTACTTC | CASNALSPYEQYF | TRBV7-9 | . | many | TRBJ2-7
TGTGCCAGCGGTGAAGGACACTCTAGCACAGATACGCAGTATTTT | CASGEGHSSTDTQYF | TRBV6-4 | . | . | TRBJ2-3
TGTGCCAGCAGCGCCCTACAGAACAGTGAGCAGTTCTTC | CASSALQNSEQFF | TRBV7-3 | . | . | TRBJ2-1
TGTGCCAGCAGCCCCGGAGGGAAAGGTGAGCAGTTCTTC | CASSPGGKGEQFF | TRBV7-3 | . | . | TRBJ2-1
TGTGCCAGCTCACTGGGGAGCGATCAGCCCCAGCATTTT | CASSLGSDQPQHF | TRBV18 | . | few | TRBJ1-5
TGCGCCAGCAGCTTGACCAGGGGGATTCTCAATGGCTACACCTTC | CASSLTRGILNGYTF | TRBV5-1 | TRBD1 | . | TRBJ1-2
TGCGCCAGCAGCCAAGATTTGAGACAGGGGAATGAGCAGTTCTTC | CASSQDLRQGNEQFF | TRBV4-3 | TRBD1 | many | TRBJ2-1
TGTGCCAGCGGGCTGAAAATGAAGAGCTCTGGGGCCAACGTCCTGACTTTC | CASGLKMKSSGANVLTF | TRBV27 | . | . | TRBJ2-6
TGTGCCAGCAGTTACTACTTGGACTCCTTAGCTAACTATGGCTACACCTTC | CASSYYLDSLANYGYTF | TRBV6-5 | . | few | TRBJ1-2